This T cell receptor beta chain was captured by sequencing in a study of follicular helper T cells after annual influenza vaccination. General study findings and limits: ICOS+CD38+ cTfh clonality tracked population frequency, and its change tracked circulating plasmablast change.

This table comes from immunoSEQ multiplex PCR, and its TCRdb copy is limited to in-frame clones, with some not included. The sample lists 9,500 or so clones; 75% to 85% were seen once. The J segment lost 3 bases and the V segment lost 7 bases, leaving 12 bases of the junction unmatched. Germline CDR1 reads LNHDA; CDR2 reads SQIVND (reference sequence). This CDR3 has 16 amino acids. A note on this clone: What it binds is unknown.

The time point denotes: 2015-2016 season, 7 days after influenza vaccination. The sequencing here drew on CXCR5+ CD38- circulating T follicular helper cells from blood, taken 7 days after influenza vaccination. The subset denotes: circulating Tfh, non-naive CD4+CXCR5+PD-1+ (ICOS+CD38+ or ICOS-CD38-). The chain combines TRBV19 with TRBJ1-2; 9 positions agree with TRBD1. This TCR was recovered from an adult who received the influenza vaccine. The CDR3 protein is CASNADRGKTHYGYTF. The CDR3 coding sequence is TGTGCCAGTAATGCCGACAGGGGGAAAACCCACTATGGCTACACCTTC.